The clone carrying this T cell receptor (beta chain) occurred a few times. The data stem from a study of OX40 agonist ivuxolimab in advanced cancers. Some clones are missing from TCRdb's copy, which holds only in-frame ones; the method was immunoSEQ multiplex PCR. This table holds tens of thousands of clones, 82% found once. This CDR3 contains 18 residues. Losses at the gene ends were 2 bases for V and 2 bases for J; bases not matched to a gene: 13. The germline V gene encodes CDR1 SGHDT and CDR2 YYEEEE. The sequenced sample was CD4+ or CD8+ T cells sorted from blood, obtained in a trial of the OX40 agonist ivuxolimab. The chain uses TRBV5-6 and TRBJ2-7; 10 nucleotides line up with TRBD2. This TCR came from an adult with an advanced solid tumor such as melanoma, head and neck, liver or kidney cancer. CDR3 sequence reads: CASSFRDPAGGPTYEQYF. CDR3 nucleotides: TGTGCCAGCAGCTTTCGAGATCCAGCGGGAGGGCCTACCTACGAGCAGTACTTC.